This T cell receptor (beta chain) was recovered during a study of beta chain features in type 1 diabetes. Investigators reverse transcribed all isolated RNA, so they sequenced expressed TCRB transcripts. The table came from immunoSEQ multiplex PCR; TCRdb's copy has only in-frame clones and leaves some out. The data show 550,000 to 850,000 clones, roughly 13% seen once. About this clone itself: Its antigen is currently unknown.

Study-wide findings and caveats: People with Type 1 diabetes carried modestly yet significantly shorter TCRB CDR3s in all four CD4+ subsets. More deletions and fewer insertions at VDJ junctions were seen in type 1 diabetes patients.

V was clipped by 0 bases and J by 4 bases, with 12 bases between them. The CDR3 contains 14 residues. Germline V gene data show CDR1 as GTSNPN and CDR2 as SVGIG (reference sequence). The sequenced sample was naive CD4+ T cells from blood. The chain carries TRBV30 and TRBJ1-2, with D maybe TRBD1 (5 bases). This TCR was recovered from a man aged 18 to 29 with type 1 diabetes. The CDR3, as DNA: TGTGCCTGGAGTGTACAGATGGGGGGCTATGGCTACACCTTC. This gives the protein CAWSVQMGGYGYTF.